Presented here are 7 T cell receptor beta chains from one specimen sequenced in a study of T-cell reconstitution after alpha-beta-depleted transplantation in children listed by TCRdb under 2016. Libraries were prepared through PCR. This sample was sequenced with an Illumina HiSeq 2500. TCR library preparation used molecular barcoding, with unique molecular identifiers applied to normalize quantification of the TCRbeta repertoire. Starting from the raw public reads, TCRdb applied fastp trimming at Q25, assembled clones with MiXCR and retained in-frame beta chains. Each entry merges the rows of one CDR3 protein and shows their most common DNA and genes. In this sample the table shows some 130,000 distinct CDR3 sequences, about a tenth of which occur a single time. Around 24% of the sample belongs to the ten largest clones. The treatment or condition label corresponds to: allogeneic hematopoietic cell transplantation with graft depleted of TCRalphabeta T cells and CD19 B cells.

The source was PBMCs, mostly from graft donor cells, collected 180 days after TCRalphabeta/CD19-depleted stem cell transplant. The source is a girl less than two years old who had a stem cell transplant for combined immunodeficiency, so the T cells may come from the graft donor.

This clonotype was counted ten times or more. The rearrangement uses TRBV6-2 or TRBV6-3 and TRBJ1-2, with D perhaps TRBD1 (5 bases). In germline, CDR1 is MNHEY, CDR2 SVGEGT. Trimming took 2 bases from V and 4 from J, leaving 11 bases between them. The CDR3 sequence is 14 residues long. In DNA, the CDR3 is TGTGCCAGCAGTTACGCGGGACGGTTCTATGGCTACACCTTC. Translating it yields CASSYAGRFYGYTF.

This clonotype was counted a few times. V usage is TRBV7-2 and J usage is TRBJ2-7; perhaps TRBD2 as D (5 bases). V dropped 5 bases and J dropped 2 bases, with 7 bases sitting between them. Per the germline V gene, CDR1 is SGHTA and CDR2 is FQGNSA. The CDR3 sequence is 12 residues long. This chain's CDR3 is CASSHGTYEQYF. The CDR3 DNA reads as TGTGCCAGCAGCCACGGGACCTACGAGCAGTACTTC.

This clonotype has only a few counts. V gene TRBV29-1 combines with J gene TRBJ2-7, with D perhaps matching TRBD1 (5 bases). This CDR3 comprises 11 residues. The V end lost 5 bases, the J end lost 3 bases, and 8 bases lay between the germline ends. Germline V gene data show CDR1 as SQVTM and CDR2 as ANQGSEA. The CDR3 is CSVRQRYEQYF. DNA for the CDR3: TGCAGCGTTCGACAGCGCTACGAGCAGTACTTC.

The V call is TRBV12-3 or TRBV12-4, the J call TRBJ2-3; 8 bases map to TRBD2. The CDR3 sequence is 15 residues long. With V trimmed by 1 base and J by 7 bases, 7 bases remained unmatched. The CDR3 spells CASSLEASGSNTQYF. The CDR3 DNA reads TGTGCCAGCAGTTTAGAAGCAAGCGGGAGCAATACGCAGTATTTT.

This clonotype was observed at least ten times. The rearrangement joins TRBV5-6 to TRBJ2-1, with a tentative D call TRBD2 (5 bases). Germline V gene lookup returns CDR1 SGHDT and CDR2 YYEEEE. The CDR3 covers 13 residues. Trimming pared 4 bases from V and 9 bases from J, leaving 14 bases between. This CDR3 reads CASSPLGGGEQFF. The CDR3 DNA sequence: TGTGCCAGCAGCCCACTAGGTGGAGGTGAGCAGTTCTTC. Looking up the rest from reference TRBV5-6 and TRBJ2-1 gives the full variable domain: DAGVTQSPTHLIKTRGQQVTLRCSPKSGHDTVSWYQQALGQGPQFIFQYYEEEERQRGNFPDRFSGHQFPNYSSELNVNALLLGDSALYLCASSPLGGGEQFFGPGTRLTVL.

This chain uses TRBV20-1 with TRBJ1-6; D perhaps matches TRBD1 (5 bases). Germline CDR1 reads DFQATT; CDR2 reads SNEGSKA (reference sequence). The CDR3 is 16 residues long. Trimming removed 1 base from V and 4 bases from J, with 14 bases in between. CDR3 region: CSARAPVGPYNSPLHF. The CDR3 DNA reads as TGCAGTGCTAGAGCCCCCGTGGGGCCTTATAATTCACCCCTCCACTTT.

The gene calls are TRBV29-1 and TRBJ2-1; 10 positions match TRBD2. Germline loops: CDR1 SQVTM, CDR2 ANQGSEA. Trimming took 3 bases from V and 3 from J; bases not matched to a gene: 8. CDR3 length: 16 residues. The CDR3: CSVDRTSGVHYNEQFF. CDR3 bases: TGCAGCGTTGATAGGACTAGCGGCGTCCACTACAATGAGCAGTTCTTC.